Reported below is one T cell receptor (beta chain). Clones were sequenced by immunoSEQ multiplex PCR, and TCRdb holds only the in-frame ones, with some missing. The table has about 22,000 clones, 40% to 45% seen once; the top ten hold around 1.6%. The researchers put some 200,000 CFSE-labeled responder cells into plates with some 200,000 irradiated, violet-dye-labeled stimulator cells. The sample comes from a study of graft-versus-host responses after intestinal transplantation. Overall study: Transplants given to recipients were multivisceral, liver-intestinal, or isolated intestinal. Every transplant recipient was induced with anti-thymocyte globulin, then maintained on tacrolimus and steroids for about three years.

The study, taken as a whole, reports: GvH clonotypes were identified within recipient marrow, with a subset emerging first in ileum or blood.

Trimming took 5 bases from V and 3 from J; bases not matched to a gene: 5. The germline V gene has CDR1 MNHNS and CDR2 SASEGT. The CDR3 is 14 amino acids. The sequence was collected from a human patient who received an intestinal transplant. The sequenced sample was alloreactive CD8+ T cells from a mixed lymphocyte reaction culture, obtained before intestinal transplant. Documented subset: CFSE-low proliferating T cells sorted from approximately 6-day pre-transplant mixed lymphocyte reaction (GvH or HvG direction). This chain joins TRBV6-1 and TRBJ2-7; 9 positions match TRBD1. DNA for the CDR3: TGTGCCAGCAGTTCCCCGGGACAGGGCTACGAGCAGTACTTC. Translation: CASSSPGQGYEQYF.